This T cell receptor (beta chain) was identified in a study of blood T cell repertoires in COVID-19. Across the study: Samples of COVID-19 (acute and convalescent) were obtained from the United States, Italy and Spain. PBMCs, B-cell-depleted T cells, or T cells provided the cDNA or gDNA that made up the material.

Germline values: CDR1 SGDLS, CDR2 YYNGEE. The CDR3 covers 15 residues. V was clipped by 3 bases and J by 6 bases; unmatched bases: 4. Authors' processing steps: Scientists estimated how many nucleated cells there were by amplifying reference gene primers. TCRdb's copy holds only in-frame clones and misses some; the assay was immunoSEQ multiplex PCR. That table supplies the V and J calls and clone size; D and trimming were determined from the DNA. This sample yields 140,000 or so clones, of which 75% to 90% are seen a single time; approximately 3% belongs to the top ten. Sequencing was carried out using peripheral blood. The V gene is TRBV9, the J gene TRBJ2-5; 14 bases line up with TRBD2. The sequence was collected from a woman aged 60-70 years with active COVID-19. The CDR3 bases are TGTGCCAGCAGCGAGGGACTAGCGGGAGTGAAGACCCAGTACTTC. It translates to CASSEGLAGVKTQYF.